Listed here is a single TCR beta chain. Germline loops: CDR1 SGHDT, CDR2 YYEEEE. The CDR3 sequence is 19 residues long. The data were taken from a study of monozygotic twins with inflammatory bowel disease. Blood samples, whole and unsorted for T cells, yielded the isolated total RNA. TCRdb processed the 5' RACE reads again and assigns one entry to each CDR3 protein, with no DNA. This table lists a few hundred thousand distinct CDR3 sequences. The receptor was isolated from a human donor with ulcerative colitis or Crohn's disease, or a healthy co-twin of an affected twin (not recorded which). V and J are TRBV5-6 and TRBJ1-6; TCRdb designates TRBD1, a call that cannot be tested without DNA. The sample taken for sequencing was blood. The CDR3: CASSSRYRGKSSYNSPLHF.